Below are 18 T cell receptor beta chains sequenced from a single sample in a study of shared clonotypes between healthy human individuals. Sequenced by immunoSEQ multiplex PCR; TCRdb stores in-frame clones only, minus some. Of about 690,000 clones in the sample, roughly 87% were seen once. The material sequenced was memory CD8+ T cells from PBMCs. Subset of the sample: CD45RO+ cells pooled with CCR7-negative TemRA cells. These receptors originate from a man aged 18 to 30 in good health. Some clones in this sample may be carry-over from other donors' samples.

V usage is TRBV27 and J usage is TRBJ1-1, with D possibly being TRBD1 (6 bases). The V gene's germline CDR1 is MNHEY and CDR2 SMNVEV (reference sequence). Trimming pared 3 bases from V and 3 bases from J, leaving 11 bases between. CDR3 length: 14 amino acids. The DNA for the CDR3 is TGTGCCAGCAGTTTTGGGGGCGGGTACACTGAAGCTTTCTTT. Translation: CASSFGGGYTEAFF.

This clone was seen a single time. V gene TRBV7-9 combines with J gene TRBJ1-3; TRBD1 aligns across 8 bases. The trim removed 4 bases at V and 0 bases at J, leaving 14 bases unmatched. The germline V gene encodes CDR1 SEHNR and CDR2 FQNEAQ (reference sequence). CDR3 length: 19 amino acids. The CDR3 protein is CASSSGGHLSRSSGNTIYF. Here the CDR3 DNA reads TGTGCCAGCAGCTCAGGGGGCCACCTATCCAGGAGCTCTGGAAACACCATATATTTT.

There are a few counts of this clone. This chain uses TRBV27 with TRBJ2-7; D unclear. V lost 3 bases to trimming and J lost 5 bases, with 14 bases between them. CDR1 MNHEY and CDR2 SMNVEV come from the germline V gene (reference sequence). CDR3 size: 14 residues. DNA of the CDR3: TGTGCCAGCAGTTTGGGCAGGAGACCCAACGAGCAGTACTTC. It specifies CASSLGRRPNEQYF.

The rearrangement uses TRBV19 and TRBJ1-5; no definite D call. The CDR3 consists of 14 residues. V dropped 0 bases and J dropped 7 bases, with 10 bases sitting between them. Germline loops: CDR1 LNHDA, CDR2 SQIVND (reference sequence). Here the CDR3 reads CASSIDLYGQPQHF. The CDR3, as DNA: TGTGCCAGTAGTATAGATCTGTATGGACAGCCCCAGCATTTT.

This rearrangement joins TRBV28 to TRBJ2-7; no clear D. CDR1 is MDHEN, CDR2 SYDVKM, per germline. Trimming removed 7 bases from V and 0 bases from J, with 13 bases in between. The CDR3 has 14 amino acids. The CDR3 is CASIKTRSSYEQYF. CDR3 coding DNA: TGTGCCAGCATCAAGACACGGAGCTCCTACGAGCAGTACTTC.

The chain is built from TRBV13 and TRBJ2-5; TRBD2 matches 7 bases. The CDR3 totals 13 residues. J gave up 1 base and V 8 bases, and 4 bases lay outside the gene matches. Germline assignment: CDR1 PRHDT and CDR2 FYEKMQ (reference sequence). The CDR3 sequence is CASGASGQETQYF. The CDR3 DNA follows: TGTGCCAGCGGAGCTAGCGGCCAAGAGACCCAGTACTTC.

The V gene is TRBV4-3, the J gene TRBJ1-5, with D possibly matching TRBD1 (5 bases). The germline gives CDR1 LGHNA, CDR2 YSLEER. CDR3 length: 17 residues. V gave up 2 bases and J gave up 3 bases, with 17 bases separating them. The CDR3 coding sequence is TGCGCCAGCAGCCAACTCTTCTGGCAGGGTAACAATCAGCCCCAGCATTTT. Amino acid sequence: CASSQLFWQGNNQPQHF.

V is TRBV19 and J is TRBJ1-5; 7 nucleotides match TRBD1. Germline V gene data show CDR1 as LNHDA and CDR2 as SQIVND (reference sequence). V shed 6 bases, J shed 2 bases, and the junction held 10 bases outside the gene matches. The CDR3 extends over 16 amino acids. The CDR3 nucleotides read TGTGCCAGTAGCCCCGGGACAGAGGTGGGCAATCAGCCCCAGCATTTT. Its protein is CASSPGTEVGNQPQHF.

The chain recombines TRBV10-3 with TRBJ2-7, with TRBD2 matching over 8 bases. V dropped 6 bases and J dropped 1; count of bases not matched to a gene: 8. The germline gives CDR1 ENHRY, CDR2 SYGVKD. The CDR3 runs to 15 residues. Written as DNA, the CDR3 is TGTGCCATCAGCTTATTTAGCGGGGATTCCTACGAGCAGTACTTC. Protein sequence: CAISLFSGDSYEQYF.

The chain employs TRBV6-5 and TRBJ2-7; no clear D gene. Germline loops: CDR1 MNHEY, CDR2 SVGAGI. Trimming pared 7 bases from V and 6 bases from J, leaving 7 bases between. The CDR3 length is 10 residues. DNA of the CDR3: TGTGCCAGCAAAGCAGTCGAGCAGTACTTC. Translated: CASKAVEQYF.

This chain uses TRBV6-5 with TRBJ1-1; 9 nucleotides agree with TRBD1. The germline gives CDR1 MNHEY, CDR2 SVGAGI. The CDR3 totals 12 residues. V was pared by 6 bases and J by 8 bases, with 4 bases of the junction left unmatched. CDR3 sequence (DNA): TGTGCCAGCAGCAACGACAGGGGGGAAGCTTTCTTT. This translates into CASSNDRGEAFF.

The chain carries TRBV2 and TRBJ2-2; 7 bases align to TRBD1. The CDR3 is 14 residues long. Losses at the gene ends were 1 base for V and 6 bases for J; bases not matched to a gene: 2. Germline V gene lookup returns CDR1 SNHLY and CDR2 FYNNEI. The CDR3 DNA reads TGTGCCAGCAGTGAAGAGGGGGCGCCCGGGGAGCTGTTTTTT. Its translation is CASSEEGAPGELFF.

The DNA of the CDR3 is TGCAGCGTTCGGGACTCCCTGGGGCAGTTCTTC. Translating it yields CSVRDSLGQFF. V and J are TRBV29-1 and TRBJ2-1, with D tentatively TRBD2 (6 bases). V dropped 5 bases and J dropped 12 bases, with 14 bases sitting between them. From germline, CDR1 is SQVTM and CDR2 ANQGSEA. The CDR3 has 11 amino acids.

The chain employs TRBV7-9 and TRBJ1-5; D might be TRBD1 (5 bases). V dropped 4 bases and J dropped 10 bases, with 29 bases sitting between them. CDR1 SEHNR and CDR2 FQNEAQ come from the germline V gene (reference sequence). The CDR3 has 18 residues. The chain's CDR3 is CASSSTETRDGPRGPQHF. The CDR3 DNA follows: TGTGCCAGCAGCTCGACCGAAACCCGGGACGGACCTAGGGGCCCCCAGCATTTT.

The chain recombines TRBV19 with TRBJ1-5; D is undetermined. The CDR3 spans 15 residues. Trimming cost V 3 bases and J 3 bases, with 12 bases left between them. Germline V gene lookup returns CDR1 LNHDA and CDR2 SQIVND (reference sequence). Written as DNA, the CDR3 is TGTGCCAGTAGTATTTATGCGATTAACAATCAGCCCCAGCATTTT. Residues: CASSIYAINNQPQHF.

Only a few counts were recorded for this clone. The chain is built from TRBV7-9 and TRBJ1-2, with a weak D call TRBD1 (5 bases). This CDR3 has 14 amino acids. Trimming removed 3 bases at V and 6 bases at J, with 14 bases between. Germline assignment: CDR1 SEHNR and CDR2 FQNEAQ (reference sequence). In nucleotides, the CDR3 is TGTGCCAGCAGCTTCGTGGAAGAGGGACATGGCTACACCTTC. This codes for CASSFVEEGHGYTF. Filled out from reference TRBV7-9 and TRBJ1-2, the complete variable domain reads DTGVSQNPRHKITKRGQNVTFRCDPISEHNRLYWYRQTLGQGPEFLTYFQNEAQLEKSRLLSDRFSAERPKGSFSTLEIQRTEQGDSAMYLCASSFVEEGHGYTFGSGTRLTVV.

The V and J genes are TRBV6-5 and TRBJ1-5, with D possibly being TRBD1 (5 bases). Trimming removed 5 bases from V and 4 bases from J, with 9 bases in between. The CDR3 has 13 amino acids. Germline loops: CDR1 MNHEY, CDR2 SVGAGI. The CDR3 DNA reads TGTGCCAGCAGTCCGAGGGGAAATCAGCCCCAGCATTTT. Its translation is CASSPRGNQPQHF.

The chain is built from TRBV15 and TRBJ2-3; tentative D call: TRBD2 (6 bases). CDR3 length: 15 residues. Looked up from germline, CDR1 is LNHNV and CDR2 is YYDKDF (reference sequence). The V and J ends lost 4 bases and 6 bases respectively, with 17 bases between them. The CDR3 sequence is CATSIHHGGSDTQYF. The CDR3 nucleotides are TGTGCCACCAGCATCCATCACGGGGGTTCTGATACGCAGTATTTT. Full variable domain (rest looked up from reference TRBV15 and TRBJ2-3): DAMVIQNPRYQVTQFGKPVTLSCSQTLNHNVMYWYQQKSSQAPKLLFHYYDKDFNNEADTPDNFQSRRPNTSFCFLDIRSPGLGDTAMYLCATSIHHGGSDTQYFGPGTRLTVL.